Sequencing of this T cell receptor beta chain was carried out in a study of technical replicates of blood from several donors. The CDR3 contains 13 residues. With V trimmed by 0 bases and J by 10 bases, 8 bases remained unmatched. Per germline, CDR1 GTSNPN and CDR2 SVGIG (reference sequence). This table comes from immunoSEQ multiplex PCR, and its TCRdb copy is limited to in-frame clones, with some not included. This table holds more than 60,000 clones, 87% found once. This chain connects TRBV30 to TRBJ1-2; TRBD1 aligns across 7 bases. Sequenced sample: PBMCs. This sequence was found in a human donor in good health. Some clones in this sample may be carry-over from other donors' samples. CDR3 DNA sequence: TGTGCCTGGAGTGTACAGGGGATTCTTGCCTACACCTTC. Translation gives CAWSVQGILAYTF.